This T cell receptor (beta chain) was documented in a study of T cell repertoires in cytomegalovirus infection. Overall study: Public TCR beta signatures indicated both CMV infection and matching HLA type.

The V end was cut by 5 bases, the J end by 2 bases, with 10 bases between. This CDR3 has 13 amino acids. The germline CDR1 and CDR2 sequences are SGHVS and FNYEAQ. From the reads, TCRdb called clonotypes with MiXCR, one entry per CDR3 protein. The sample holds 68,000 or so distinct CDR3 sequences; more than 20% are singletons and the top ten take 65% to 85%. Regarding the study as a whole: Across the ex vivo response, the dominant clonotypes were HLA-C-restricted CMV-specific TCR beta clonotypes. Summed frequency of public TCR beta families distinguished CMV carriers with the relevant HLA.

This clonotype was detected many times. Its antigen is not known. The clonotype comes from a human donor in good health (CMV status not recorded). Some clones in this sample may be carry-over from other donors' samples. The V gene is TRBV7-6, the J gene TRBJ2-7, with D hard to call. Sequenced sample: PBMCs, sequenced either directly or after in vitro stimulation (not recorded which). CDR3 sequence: CASSPNSPYEQYF. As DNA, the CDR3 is TGTGCCAGCAGCCCCAACAGTCCCTACGAGCAGTACTTC.